This passage covers 21 T cell receptor beta chains from one sample sequenced in a study of cytomegalovirus exposure and HLA in healthy donors. With 60 Vbeta and 13 Jbeta primers, the PCR was carried out. Profiling relied on immunoSEQ multiplex PCR, and the TCRdb table lists in-frame clones only, not all of them. The data contain some 44,000 clones, about nine tenths of them seen just once; the ten biggest clones take up more than 7.5%. The sequencing input was PBMCs. The receptor set was obtained from a woman in her forties in good health and CMV-seropositive.

The V call is TRBV6-1, the J call TRBJ1-3; D is perhaps TRBD1 (5 bases). Germline V gene sequence: CDR1 MNHNS, CDR2 SASEGT. This CDR3 spans 12 amino acids. With 2 bases removed from V and 7 bases from J, the gap between germline ends came to 6 bases. CDR3 DNA: TGTGCCAGCAGTGAACAGGGCAACACCATATATTTT. Translating gives CASSEQGNTIYF.

This clone has only one observation. This chain uses TRBV5-1 with TRBJ2-1; D is ambiguous. V shed 0 bases and J shed 6 bases, with 7 bases lying between them. The CDR3 is 13 residues long. From germline, CDR1 is SGHRS and CDR2 YFSETQ. The CDR3 bases are TGCGCCAGCAGCTTGGGTCCCTCCAATGAGCAGTTCTTC. Its translation: CASSLGPSNEQFF.

The chain recombines TRBV10-1 with TRBJ2-7; D ambiguous. The V gene's germline CDR1 is WNHNN and CDR2 SYGVQD (reference sequence). This CDR3 is 15 amino acids long. V was pared by 3 bases and J by 6 bases, with 18 bases between. This CDR3 is CASSDYTEKHSEQYF. In DNA form, the CDR3 reads TGCGCCAGCAGTGATTATACCGAGAAGCACTCCGAGCAGTACTTC.

The rearrangement links TRBV11-2 to TRBJ1-2; D remains unclear. The CDR3 runs 16 residues. Germline-derived CDR1 and CDR2 are SGHAT and FQNNGV. Trimming shortened V by 4 bases and J by 8 bases, and 23 bases separated the two germline ends. This chain's CDR3 is CASSSLENGIRGGYTF. The CDR3, as DNA: TGTGCCAGCAGCTCATTAGAGAACGGCATCAGAGGGGGCTACACCTTC.

The J gene is TRBJ2-3, the V gene TRBV18, with D perhaps TRBD2 (6 bases). CDR3 length equals 15 residues. CDR1 is KGHSH, CDR2 LQKENI, per germline. V dropped 3 bases and J dropped 0 bases, with 10 bases sitting between them. The CDR3 protein is CASSPSGLSTDTQYF. The CDR3 DNA reads as TGTGCCAGCTCACCTAGCGGACTTAGCACAGATACGCAGTATTTT. The whole variable domain, filled in from reference TRBV18 and TRBJ2-3, reads NAGVMQNPRHLVRRRGQEARLRCSPMKGHSHVYWYRQLPEEGLKFMVYLQKENIIDESGMPKERFSAEFPKEGPSILRIQQVVRGDSAAYFCASSPSGLSTDTQYFGPGTRLTVL.

The rearrangement joins TRBV19 to TRBJ2-5; D is ambiguous. Trimming took off 7 bases at V and 1 base at J, with 13 bases between the two ends. This CDR3 has 14 amino acids. The germline CDR1 and CDR2 sequences are LNHDA and SQIVND (reference sequence). CDR3 coding DNA: TGTGCCAGTACCCCACCTTCGAGCCAAGAGACCCAGTACTTC. Amino acids: CASTPPSSQETQYF. Supplemented by reference TRBV19 and TRBJ2-5, the full variable domain reads DGGITQSPKYLFRKEGQNVTLSCEQNLNHDAMYWYRQDPGQGLRLIYYSQIVNDFQKGDIAEGYSVSREKKESFPLTVTSAQKNPTAFYLCASTPPSSQETQYFGPGTRLLVL.

This clone was found once. CDR3 sequence reads: CASRGGGRVFNQPQHF. The CDR3 DNA is TGTGCCAGCAGAGGGGGGGGGAGGGTCTTCAATCAGCCCCAGCATTTT. The chain recombines TRBV28 with TRBJ1-5; D is possibly TRBD1 (6 bases). The V gene's germline CDR1 is MDHEN and CDR2 SYDVKM. Trimming took 6 bases from V and 3 from J, leaving 18 bases between them. The CDR3 length is 16 residues.

The chain carries TRBV19 and TRBJ1-2; 7 bases fit TRBD1. The CDR3 runs to 15 residues. V lost 4 bases and J lost 5; bases outside the gene matches: 10. Germline loops: CDR1 LNHDA, CDR2 SQIVND (reference sequence). The CDR3 loop reads CASSTGGQTTYGYTF. The DNA of the CDR3 is TGTGCCAGTAGTACCGGGGGACAGACGACATATGGCTACACCTTC.

The genes are TRBV7-9 and TRBJ2-2; 8 bases align to TRBD1. The CDR3 contains 16 residues. Germline CDR1 and CDR2: SEHNR and FQNEAQ (reference sequence). The ends lost 3 bases at V and 5 bases at J; junction bases unmatched: 8. In DNA, the CDR3 is TGTGCCAGCAGCTTTCTGGCACAGGGGGAGACCGGGGAGCTGTTTTTT. Its protein product is CASSFLAQGETGELFF.

This chain uses TRBV7-3 with TRBJ2-2; D is unresolved. The germline gives CDR1 SGHTA, CDR2 FQGTGA. V dropped 5 bases and J dropped 4 bases, with 8 bases sitting between them. The CDR3 extends over 13 amino acids. CDR3 nucleotide sequence: TGTGCCAGCAGCGCCACAGCCACCGGGGAGCTGTTTTTT. As protein: CASSATATGELFF. Combining the CDR3 with reference TRBV7-3 and TRBJ2-2 gives the whole variable domain GAGVSQTPSNKVTEKGKYVELRCDPISGHTALYWYRQSLGQGPEFLIYFQGTGAADDSGLPNDRFFAVRPEGSVSTLKIQRTERGDSAVYLCASSATATGELFFGEGSRLTVL.

This chain links TRBV6-6 with TRBJ1-1, with 11 bases that match TRBD1. The germline V gene has CDR1 MNHNY and CDR2 SVGAGI (reference sequence). Trimming took 8 bases from V and 4 from J; bases not matched to a gene: 3. There are 13 residues in the CDR3. The CDR3 sequence is CASPGTGGTEAFF. The CDR3 nucleotides are TGTGCCAGCCCCGGGACAGGGGGCACTGAAGCTTTCTTT.

This clone was counted a single time. This chain joins TRBV5-5 and TRBJ1-2; D is perhaps TRBD1 (5 bases). The germline V and J ends were trimmed by 2 bases and 2 bases, with 16 bases remaining between them. Germline V gene lookup returns CDR1 SGHKS and CDR2 YYEKEE (reference sequence). The CDR3 extends over 16 amino acids. CDR3 amino acids: CASSLRGEVGNYGYTF. CDR3 sequence (DNA): TGTGCCAGCAGCTTACGGGGGGAGGTCGGAAACTATGGCTACACCTTC.

This chain connects TRBV28 to TRBJ2-3; no clear D gene. Germline-derived CDR1 and CDR2 are MDHEN and SYDVKM. The V end lost 6 bases, the J end lost 3 bases, and 16 bases lay between the germline ends. This CDR3 contains 15 residues. The CDR3 DNA follows: TGTGCCAGCAGACCTGGTGGTAGCTTAACAGATACGCAGTATTTT. Its protein is CASRPGGSLTDTQYF.

The V and J genes are TRBV27 and TRBJ2-3, with D perhaps TRBD1 (6 bases). Per the germline V gene, CDR1 is MNHEY and CDR2 is SMNVEV (reference sequence). This CDR3 contains 15 residues. The V gene lost 2 bases and the J gene lost 3 bases, with 12 bases spanning the gap. The CDR3 coding sequence is TGTGCCAGCAGTTTAAGGACAGATCCTACAGATACGCAGTATTTT. Translating gives CASSLRTDPTDTQYF.

This rearrangement joins TRBV6-6 to TRBJ2-1, with D possibly TRBD2 on 6 matching bases. Trimming cost V 6 bases and J 3 bases, with 12 bases left between them. The CDR3 covers 14 residues. The V gene's germline CDR1 is MNHNY and CDR2 SVGAGI (reference sequence). The CDR3 sequence: CASSQRGGYNEQFF. Here the CDR3 DNA reads TGTGCCAGCAGCCAGAGGGGAGGCTACAATGAGCAGTTCTTC.

V gene TRBV30 combines with J gene TRBJ1-1, with no clear D. CDR3 length: 14 amino acids. V was cut by 3 bases and J by 3 bases, with 14 bases left in between. Germline V gives CDR1 GTSNPN, CDR2 SVGIG (reference sequence). This chain's CDR3 is CAWSVGGKYTEAFF. The CDR3 DNA follows: TGTGCCTGGAGCGTGGGAGGGAAGTACACTGAAGCTTTCTTT.

Only one count was recorded for this clone. J is TRBJ1-5 and V is TRBV28; possible D gene TRBD1, 6 bases. From germline, CDR1 is MDHEN and CDR2 SYDVKM. The CDR3 has 15 amino acids. Trimming cost V 5 bases and J 0 bases, with 11 bases left between them. The CDR3 loop reads CASSPGTHSNQPQHF. The CDR3 DNA is TGTGCCAGCAGTCCCGGGACACATAGCAATCAGCCCCAGCATTTT.

This clone was recorded only once. The chain couples TRBV5-6 to TRBJ2-7; D is possibly TRBD2 (6 bases). V lost 0 bases, J lost 7 bases, and 8 bases lay in between. This CDR3 has 12 amino acids. Per germline, CDR1 SGHDT and CDR2 YYEEEE. The CDR3 sequence: CASSLGLAEQYF. In DNA, the CDR3 is TGTGCCAGCAGCTTGGGGCTAGCGGAGCAGTACTTC.

The count of this clone is one. The chain uses TRBV29-1 and TRBJ2-2, with 8 nucleotides matching TRBD1. The germline V gene encodes CDR1 SQVTM and CDR2 ANQGSEA. After removal of 8 bases from V and 4 bases from J, the junction contained 12 bases not matched to a gene. This CDR3 is 15 amino acids long. The CDR3 loop is CSTWAGTGVTGELFF. CDR3 DNA: TGCAGCACATGGGCCGGGACAGGCGTCACCGGGGAGCTGTTTTTT.

This chain connects TRBV10-3 to TRBJ2-3, with D unresolved. Germline V gene data show CDR1 as ENHRY and CDR2 as SYGVKD. V gave up 7 bases and J gave up 1 base, with 9 bases separating them. The CDR3 covers 13 residues. CDR3 bases: TGTGCCATCAAAGATAGAGGCACAGATACGCAGTATTTT. Protein product: CAIKDRGTDTQYF.

The rearrangement links TRBV10-3 to TRBJ1-1; the D gene is possibly TRBD1 (5 bases). This CDR3 has 12 amino acids. The germline V gene has CDR1 ENHRY and CDR2 SYGVKD. Trimming left V 8 bases short and J 4 bases short, with 11 bases between. CDR3 residues: CAIGLGGTEAFF. CDR3 DNA sequence: TGTGCCATCGGGTTGGGGGGCACTGAAGCTTTCTTT.